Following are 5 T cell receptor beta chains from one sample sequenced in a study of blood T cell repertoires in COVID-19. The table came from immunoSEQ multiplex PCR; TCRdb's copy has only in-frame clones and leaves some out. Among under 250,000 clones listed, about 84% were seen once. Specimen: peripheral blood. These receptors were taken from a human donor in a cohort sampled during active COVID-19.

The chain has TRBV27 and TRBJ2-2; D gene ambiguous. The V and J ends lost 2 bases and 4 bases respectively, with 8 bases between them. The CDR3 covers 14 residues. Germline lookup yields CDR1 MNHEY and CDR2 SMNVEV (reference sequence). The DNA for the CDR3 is TGTGCCAGCAGTTTAGGTCTACTCACCGGGGAGCTGTTTTTT. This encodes CASSLGLLTGELFF.

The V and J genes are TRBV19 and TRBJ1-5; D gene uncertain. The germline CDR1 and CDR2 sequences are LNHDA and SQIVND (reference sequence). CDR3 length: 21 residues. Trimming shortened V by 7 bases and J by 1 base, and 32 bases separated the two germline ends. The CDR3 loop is CASTTRVVRKPHPRSNQPQHF. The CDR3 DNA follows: TGTGCCAGTACCACTAGGGTGGTGAGAAAGCCCCATCCCCGAAGCAATCAGCCCCAGCATTTT.

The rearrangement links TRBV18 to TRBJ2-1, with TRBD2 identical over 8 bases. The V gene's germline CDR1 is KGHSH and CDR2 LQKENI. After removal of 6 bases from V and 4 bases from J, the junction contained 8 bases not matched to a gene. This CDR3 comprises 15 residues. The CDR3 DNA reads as TGTGCCAGCTCTAGGTCTGGCGGGAGGTACAATGAGCAGTTCTTC. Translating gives CASSRSGGRYNEQFF.

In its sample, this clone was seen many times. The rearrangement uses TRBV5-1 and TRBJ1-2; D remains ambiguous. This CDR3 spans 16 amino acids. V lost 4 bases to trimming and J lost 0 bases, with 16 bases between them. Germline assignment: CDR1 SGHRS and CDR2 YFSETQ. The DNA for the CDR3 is TGCGCCAGCAGCCCGGACCTGGAGGGAGCTAACTATGGCTACACCTTC. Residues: CASSPDLEGANYGYTF.

The CDR3 coding sequence is TGCGCCAGCAGCCAAGACAGGGGCTCCGGGGAGCTGTTTTTT. Translation gives CASSQDRGSGELFF. The chain combines TRBV4-3 with TRBJ2-2; D is possibly TRBD1 (6 bases). The CDR3 totals 14 residues. Trimming cost V 0 bases and J 6 bases, with 8 bases left between them. Germline values: CDR1 LGHNA, CDR2 YSLEER.